This T cell receptor (beta chain) is from a study of T cells in Graves' hyperthyroidism and ophthalmopathy. Under 3 months was the duration of disease in ophthalmopathy patients, who also had a Clinical Activity Score of at least 3 and a NOSPECS grade of at least 4. Lactation, pregnancy, other autoimmune disease or uncontrolled infection led to exclusion of patients. Study outcomes and limitations: Ophthalmopathy was distinguished from stable hyperthyroidism by 13 V-J signatures. Most thyroid-expanded clonotypes above 0.001 were also found in blood.

Authors of the study amplified TCR beta CDR3 regions from RNA transcripts. Primed by the HTBI set, a first-round RT-PCR was run on the TCR CDR3. One entry per CDR3 protein results from TCRdb running MiXCR on the multiplex PCR reads. The repertoire consists of 550,000 to 700,000 distinct CDR3 sequences, with 14% to 15% occurring once and the leading ten covering roughly 4.5%. As regards this clonotype: Antigen unknown.

The clonotype originates from a middle-aged woman with Graves' ophthalmopathy. The sample consisted of blood.

The CDR3, as DNA: TGTGCCAGCAGTTCACTAGCGGGGTTCCAAGAGACCCAGTACTTC. Protein product: CASSSLAGFQETQYF. The chain has TRBV7-8 and TRBJ2-5, with TRBD2 matching 10 bases. Trimming took 6 bases from V and 1 from J; bases not matched to a gene: 5. CDR3 length: 15 amino acids. Looked up from germline, CDR1 is SGHVS and CDR2 is FQNEAQ.